One and the same sample provided the 9 T cell receptor beta chains below, sequenced in a study of OX40 agonist ivuxolimab in advanced cancers. Generated by immunoSEQ multiplex PCR, the TCRdb table keeps only in-frame clones and is missing some. The profile shows 40,000 to 50,000 clones, roughly 80% of them singletons. The source material was CD4+ or CD8+ T cells sorted from blood, sampled in a trial of the OX40 agonist ivuxolimab. The receptors come from an adult with an advanced solid tumor such as melanoma, head and neck, liver or kidney cancer.

CDR3 nucleotides: TGTGCCAGCAGCTACGCGGGGGACCCCTCCTACGAGCAGTACTTC. It codes for CASSYAGDPSYEQYF. The rearrangement links TRBV7-6 to TRBJ2-7; TRBD2 matches 7 bases. Germline values: CDR1 SGHVS, CDR2 FNYEAQ. J gave up 0 bases and V 4 bases, and 6 bases lay outside the gene matches. The CDR3 contains 15 residues. The full variable domain, with the rest looked up from reference TRBV7-6 and TRBJ2-7, is GAGVSQSPRYKVTKRGQDVALRCDPISGHVSLYWYRQALGQGPEFLTYFNYEAQQDKSGLPNDRFSAERPEGSISTLTIQRTEQRDSAMYRCASSYAGDPSYEQYFGPGTRLTVT.

The chain combines TRBV5-1 with TRBJ1-5, with D possibly being TRBD1 (5 bases). The CDR3 loop spans 13 amino acids. Trimming took off 2 bases at V and 7 bases at J, with 10 bases between the two ends. The germline CDR1 and CDR2 sequences are SGHRS and YFSETQ. This CDR3 is CASSLRGSQPQHF. The CDR3, as DNA: TGCGCCAGCAGCTTACGGGGGTCGCAGCCCCAGCATTTT.

The chain employs TRBV7-9 and TRBJ2-7; 7 bases fit TRBD1. Germline V gene lookup returns CDR1 SEHNR and CDR2 FQNEAQ (reference sequence). The J segment lost 3 bases and the V segment lost 2 bases, leaving 1 base of the junction unmatched. The CDR3 has 13 amino acids. The chain's CDR3 is CASSLPGGYEQYF. The CDR3 DNA is TGTGCCAGCAGCTTACCAGGGGGCTACGAGCAGTACTTC.

Note on this clone: Germline and junction disagree at one end, which may indicate a read error. The chain uses TRBV4-2 and TRBJ2-1; 13 bases line up with TRBD2. The CDR3 spans 16 residues. The V gene's germline CDR1 is LGHNA and CDR2 YNFKEQ. The CDR3 DNA is TGTGCCAGCGGCCAAGATGGGACTAGCGGGACCAATGAGCAGTTCTTC. It yields the protein CASGQDGTSGTNEQFF.

V and J are TRBV7-2 and TRBJ2-2; D is possibly TRBD2 (5 bases). Looked up from germline, CDR1 is SGHTA and CDR2 is FQGNSA. Trimming shortened V by 3 bases and J by 6 bases, and 20 bases separated the two germline ends. The CDR3 length is 17 residues. CDR3 loop: CASSFGPSWVRSGELFF. The CDR3 coding sequence is TGTGCCAGCAGCTTTGGTCCTAGCTGGGTGCGGTCCGGGGAGCTGTTTTTT.

This clone occurred once. Other DNA sequences in this sample translate to the same CDR3. V usage is TRBV27 and J usage is TRBJ2-7; 10 bases map to TRBD1. The CDR3 has 16 amino acids. Trimming at V came to 0 bases and at J to 4 bases, leaving 6 bases not matched to a gene. From germline, CDR1 is MNHEY and CDR2 SMNVEV (reference sequence). The CDR3: CASSLSAGTGVYEQYF. The CDR3 DNA sequence: TGTGCCAGCAGTTTATCCGCAGGGACAGGGGTTTACGAGCAGTACTTC.

The chain is built from TRBV5-6 and TRBJ2-5; tentatively, D is TRBD2 (5 bases). With 6 bases removed from V and 5 bases from J, the gap between germline ends came to 20 bases. The CDR3 contains 15 residues. The V gene's germline CDR1 is SGHDT and CDR2 YYEEEE. Here the CDR3 DNA reads TGTGCCAGCACCACAAACCCGGGGAATCGCGAGACCCAGTACTTC. Protein: CASTTNPGNRETQYF.

J is TRBJ2-3 and V is TRBV7-9; a weak D match, TRBD2 (7 bases). This CDR3 is 18 amino acids long. V lost 3 bases, J lost 2 bases, and 21 bases lay in between. Germline CDR1 and CDR2: SEHNR and FQNEAQ (reference sequence). Here the CDR3 DNA reads TGTGCCAGCAGCTTCCCCCGGGGGGCCGGAATACCCACAGATACGCAGTATTTT. Its protein is CASSFPRGAGIPTDTQYF.

This clone was seen a handful of times. CDR3 protein: CATTSGTYNEQFF. As DNA, the CDR3 is TGTGCCACAACGTCCGGGACCTACAATGAGCAGTTCTTC. V gene TRBV15 combines with J gene TRBJ2-1; D is possibly TRBD2 (5 bases). Germline CDR1 and CDR2: LNHNV and YYDKDF (reference sequence). Trimming removed 9 bases at V and 2 bases at J, with 11 bases between. The CDR3 is made up of 13 amino acids.